Listed below are T cell receptor beta chains from one sample, sequenced in a study of T-cell memory formation after mild COVID-19. TCRdb re-analysed the 5' RACE reads in MiXCR, keeping a single row per CDR3 protein. This sample carries 300,000 to 350,000 distinct CDR3 sequences, 10% to 15% of them seen once, and the ten largest clones take around a fifth. The sample taken for sequencing was PBMCs or a T cell subset sorted from them (not recorded which). These TCRs come from a man younger than 30 who had mild COVID-19 (a few samples of this study predate the infection). Cell type and time point are not known. Each CDR3 is given with its conserved first and last residue. A D gene is named only where the DNA matches it firmly. Size tells how often a clone was seen (once, few, many) or the class of an expanded clone, and some rows leave it out.

D	J	size	V	DNA	CDR3
TRBD1	TRBJ2-1	NA	TRBV7-2	TGTGCCAGCAGCCGTGACCGGGACAGGGCCAATGAGCAGTTCTTC	CASSRDRDRANEQFF
NA	TRBJ2-5	NA	TRBV7-9	TGTGCCAGCAGCTTACCGGGGCTGGGGGCAGTAGAGACCCAGTACTTC	CASSLPGLGAVETQYF
NA	TRBJ2-1	few	TRBV4-3	TGCGCCAGCAGCCAAGAGTGGGCAGGAGTTTACAATGAGCAGTTCTTC	CASSQEWAGVYNEQFF
NA	TRBJ1-3	NA	TRBV9	TGTGCCAGCAGCGTAGACTGGACGGACTCTGGAAACACCATATATTTT	CASSVDWTDSGNTIYF
TRBD1	TRBJ1-2	NA	TRBV5-1	TGCGCCAGCAGCCCATCAGGGGGGGACTATGGCTACACCTTC	CASSPSGGDYGYTF
TRBD2	TRBJ2-1	many	TRBV11-2	TGTGCCAGCAGCCCTACGATCGGACTAGCGGGGGGCCATGAGCAGTTCTTC	CASSPTIGLAGGHEQFF
NA	TRBJ1-5	many	TRBV7-9	TGTGCCAGCAGCTCCCGTGGCAATCAGCCCCAGCATTTT	CASSSRGNQPQHF
NA	TRBJ2-2	NA	TRBV5-6	TGTGCCAGCAGCTTTCGCGGGACGGTGAACACCGGGGAGCTGTTTTTT	CASSFRGTVNTGELFF
NA	TRBJ1-2	NA	TRBV6-7	TGTGCCAGCAGGCAACAGGGAGGAGAGTACTATGGCTACACCTTC	CASRQQGGEYYGYTF
NA	TRBJ2-6	NA	TRBV6-2/TRBV6-3	TGTGCCAGCAGTTTTCACCAGCGCGCTCTTGGGGCCAACGTCCTGACTTTC	CASSFHQRALGANVLTF
NA	TRBJ1-6	NA	TRBV7-2	TGTGCCAGCACCTGGGGGGGAGGGACCAATAATTCACCCCTCCACTTT	CASTWGGGTNNSPLHF
NA	TRBJ2-3	many	TRBV18	TGTGCCAGCTCACCACCTAGAGGAGGGACAGATACGCAGTATTTT	CASSPPRGGTDTQYF
TRBD2	TRBJ2-5	NA	TRBV4-3	TGCGCCAGCAGCCAAGAACTAGCGGACGGGGAGACCCAGTACTTC	CASSQELADGETQYF
NA	TRBJ1-4	NA	TRBV13	TGTGCCAGCAGCATTGGGGGGACTAATGAAAAACTGTTTTTT	CASSIGGTNEKLFF
NA	TRBJ2-7	NA	TRBV5-1	TGCGCCAGCAAGGTAGGCACCGAGCAGTACTTC	CASKVGTEQYF
TRBD1	TRBJ1-6	NA	TRBV10-3	TGTGCCATCAGCAGAGGATGGACAGGGAGGAGGTATAATTCACCCCTCCACTTT	CAISRGWTGRRYNSPLHF
NA	TRBJ2-3	few	TRBV28	TGTGCCAGCAGTTACGATCTCACAGATACGCAGTATTTT	CASSYDLTDTQYF
NA	TRBJ2-2	few	TRBV12-3/TRBV12-4	TGTGCCAGCAGTGACCAGAACACCGGGGAGCTGTTTTTT	CASSDQNTGELFF
NA	TRBJ1-4	NA	TRBV18	TGTGCCAGCTCACCTTTGGACAGCCGATTGAAAAAACTGTTTTTT	CASSPLDSRLKKLFF
NA	TRBJ2-7	NA	TRBV20-1	TGCAGTGCTAGAGGAACAGGGCACAGCTCCTACGAGCAGTACTTC	CSARGTGHSSYEQYF
NA	TRBJ2-1	NA	TRBV24-1	TGTGCCACCAGTGATTTCGGGGGTAATGAGCAGTTCTTC	CATSDFGGNEQFF
TRBD1	TRBJ2-5	few	TRBV5-1	TGCGCCAGCAGTCGTTTCGGACAGGGTGACCAAGAGACCCAGTACTTC	CASSRFGQGDQETQYF
NA	TRBJ2-5	NA	TRBV4-1	TGCGCCAGCAGCCGGGCGGCGGCCTTCGAGACCCAGTACTTC	CASSRAAAFETQYF
NA	TRBJ2-3	NA	TRBV7-9	TGTGCCAGCACCCCGGGGGACGGAGGGACAGATACGCAGTATTTT	CASTPGDGGTDTQYF
NA	TRBJ2-1	few	TRBV11-2	TGTGCCAGCAGCTTAGCGGGCTGGGGGGTATACAATGAGCAGTTCTTC	CASSLAGWGVYNEQFF
TRBD2	TRBJ2-1	NA	TRBV7-9	TGTGCCAGCAGCGTAAGCGGGGGGCACAATGAGCAGTTCTTC	CASSVSGGHNEQFF
NA	TRBJ2-2	few	TRBV6-2/TRBV6-3	TGTGCCAGCAGTTACCGTCCCGCTTCCGGGGAGCTGTTTTTT	CASSYRPASGELFF
NA	TRBJ2-3	many	TRBV12-3/TRBV12-4	TGTGCCAGCAGTGTCACAGATACGCAGTATTTT	CASSVTDTQYF
NA	TRBJ1-1	few	TRBV20-1	TGCAGTGCTACGGTGGGGAGCACTGAAGCTTTCTTT	CSATVGSTEAFF
TRBD1	TRBJ1-1	many	TRBV12-3/TRBV12-4	TGTGCCAGCAGTTTAAGGGGGCTCGGCGCTGAAGCTTTCTTT	CASSLRGLGAEAFF
NA	TRBJ1-4	many	TRBV9	TGTGCCAGCAGCGCCGAAGGGGCGGGAGCAACTAATGAAAAACTGTTTTTT	CASSAEGAGATNEKLFF
TRBD1	TRBJ1-2	few	TRBV7-2	TGTGCCAGCATCCCGACAGGGGGCAACTATGGCTACACCTTC	CASIPTGGNYGYTF
NA	TRBJ2-1	once	TRBV6-2/TRBV6-3	TGTGCCAGCACCAATACTAGGGGCAATGAGCAGTTCTTC	CASTNTRGNEQFF